This TCR beta chain was identified in a study of T-cell reconstitution after alpha-beta-depleted transplantation in children. Findings and limits, study-wide: Once a year had passed after transplant, T-cell counts and diversity came mostly from newly produced T cells. Surviving recipient T cells and thymic progenitors accounted for the high day-60 TCRbeta diversity observed in some patients. There were reportedly several hundred expanded graft clones from which alpha-beta T cells came about two months after transplant.

This clonotype was seen only a few times. No antigen is known for it. Unique molecular identifiers were used to barcode this TCRbeta library. TCRdb reanalysed the PCR reads using MiXCR and keeps one entry per CDR3 protein. The table records about 980,000 distinct CDR3 sequences, less than 30% of them present only once. Germline lookup yields CDR1 SNHLY and CDR2 FYNNEI. The CDR3 is 14 residues long. Trimming removed 4 bases at V and 7 bases at J, with 17 bases between. The clonotype originates from a boy under two years old who had a stem cell transplant for SCID, so the T cells may come from the graft donor. The V gene is TRBV2, the J gene TRBJ2-7, with D possibly being TRBD2 (8 bases). The source was PBMCs, mostly from graft donor cells, collected 360 days after TCRalphabeta/CD19-depleted stem cell transplant. CDR3 loop: CASSGQGLVGEQYF. The CDR3 DNA follows: TGTGCCAGCAGTGGACAGGGACTAGTAGGAGAGCAGTACTTC.